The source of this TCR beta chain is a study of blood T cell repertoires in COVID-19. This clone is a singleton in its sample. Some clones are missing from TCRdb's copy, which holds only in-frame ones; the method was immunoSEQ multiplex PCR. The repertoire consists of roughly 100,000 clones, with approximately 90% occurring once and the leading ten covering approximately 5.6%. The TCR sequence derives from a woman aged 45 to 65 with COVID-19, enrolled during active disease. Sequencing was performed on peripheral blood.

CDR3 DNA sequence: TGTGCCTGGAGCAAGCCCTATGGCTACACCTTC. Amino acid sequence: CAWSKPYGYTF. The chain has TRBV30 and TRBJ1-2; D is unclear. This CDR3 is 11 amino acids long. Germline V gene sequence: CDR1 GTSNPN, CDR2 SVGIG (reference sequence). V lost 3 bases, J lost 4 bases, and 6 bases lay in between.